The TCR beta chain under discussion was sequenced for a study of blood T cells in healthy people across ages. For the second PCR, which ran for roughly 6 to 12 cycles, a sample-barcoded 5' primer and a J-beta primer mix were used. Carrying 12 random nucleotides, a template-switch adaptor labeled each individual cDNA molecule. TCRdb re-called the 5' RACE reads with MiXCR, one entry per CDR3 protein. The table shows roughly 1.9 million distinct CDR3 sequences, with 35% to 50% occurring only once. Regarding this clonotype: Its antigen remains unidentified.

CDR1 and CDR2 from the germline V gene are SGHVS and FNYEAQ. The CDR3 covers 15 residues. Trimming cost V 4 bases and J 13 bases, with 25 bases left between them. Study results and caveats: Because sorting was not performed, PBMCs prevented conclusive naive versus antigen-experienced comparison.

The sequence was obtained from a human donor in good health. Material: blood. This rearrangement joins TRBV7-6 to TRBJ2-5; TRBD2 might be the D (6 bases). The CDR3 sequence: CASSSAGSMTYDPYF. In nucleotides, the CDR3 is TGTGCCAGCAGCTCGGCCGGGAGTATGACCTACGACCCGTACTTC.